The clone carrying this T cell receptor (beta chain) was observed once. This specimen belongs to a study of technical replicates of blood from a few donors. Here immunoSEQ multiplex PCR was the method, and the copy in TCRdb shows in-frame clones only, minus some. The table shows under 80,000 clones, with over 85% occurring only once. The length of the CDR3 is 15 residues. The V and J ends lost 4 bases and 0 bases, in that order; junction bases with no gene match: 7. Per germline, CDR1 SGHRS and CDR2 YFSETQ. The sequence came from a human donor in good health. Some clones in this sample may be carry-over from other donors' samples. The V call is TRBV5-1, the J call TRBJ2-7; 7 nucleotides align to TRBD2. Specimen: PBMCs. The CDR3 spells CASSRGGPDSYEQYF. DNA of the CDR3: TGCGCCAGCAGCCGGGGAGGGCCCGACTCCTACGAGCAGTACTTC.